One and the same sample provided the 23 T cell receptor beta chains below, sequenced in a study of cytomegalovirus exposure and HLA in healthy donors. The PCR employed 60 Vbeta primers together with 13 Jbeta primers. Generated by immunoSEQ multiplex PCR, the TCRdb table keeps only in-frame clones and is missing some. Here the sample spans 150,000 to 200,000 clones, approximately 82% being singletons. Sequencing was performed on PBMCs. The receptor set was obtained from a woman aged 25 to 45 in good health and CMV-seronegative.

The genes are TRBV4-1 and TRBJ2-3; 12 bases are a match to TRBD1. Germline V CDR1 and CDR2: MGHRA, YSYEKL. This CDR3 is built from 15 residues. J gave up 6 bases and V 1 base, and 2 bases lay outside the gene matches. In DNA form, the CDR3 reads TGCGCCAGCAGCCAAGGGGGACAGGGGGCTGATACGCAGTATTTT. This sequence encodes CASSQGGQGADTQYF.

This rearrangement joins TRBV27 to TRBJ2-7, with 8 nucleotides matching TRBD2. The CDR3 is made up of 14 amino acids. Germline loops: CDR1 MNHEY, CDR2 SMNVEV (reference sequence). V was clipped by 4 bases and J by 5 bases; unmatched bases: 7. The CDR3 region is CASSWDGRAHEQYF. In DNA, the CDR3 is TGTGCCAGCAGTTGGGACGGGAGGGCCCACGAGCAGTACTTC.

The V and J genes are TRBV6-6 and TRBJ1-5; 8 bases align to TRBD1. This CDR3 spans 16 amino acids. The V gene's germline CDR1 is MNHNY and CDR2 SVGAGI (reference sequence). With V trimmed by 2 bases and J by 0 bases, 3 bases remained unmatched. For the CDR3, the DNA is TGTGCCAGCAGTTACGCCGGGACAGGTAGCAATCAGCCCCAGCATTTT. This sequence encodes CASSYAGTGSNQPQHF.

The J gene is TRBJ1-4, the V gene TRBV5-6; D remains ambiguous. Deletions cut 3 bases from V and 7 bases from J, with 16 bases between. CDR3 size: 15 residues. Germline V gene sequence: CDR1 SGHDT, CDR2 YYEEEE. The CDR3 DNA reads TGTGCCAGCAGCTATACGAGGAAACCTGTTGAAAAACTGTTTTTT. Residues: CASSYTRKPVEKLFF.

The chain recombines TRBV7-9 with TRBJ2-7; perhaps TRBD1 as D (6 bases). Germline V gene data show CDR1 as SEHNR and CDR2 as FQNEAQ (reference sequence). This CDR3 comprises 14 residues. V lost 5 bases and J lost 0, with 11 bases in between. The DNA of the CDR3 is TGTGCCAGCAGCCCAGGGGCGGCCTCCTACGAGCAGTACTTC. This gives the protein CASSPGAASYEQYF.

This rearrangement joins TRBV11-2 to TRBJ2-7; TRBD1 matches at 9 bases. The CDR3 has 15 amino acids. Germline values: CDR1 SGHAT, CDR2 FQNNGV. The V segment lost 1 base and the J segment 0 bases; nucleotides outside the gene matches: 1. Here the CDR3 DNA reads TGTGCCAGCAGCTTAGTACAGGGGGCCTCCTACGAGCAGTACTTC. Translating gives CASSLVQGASYEQYF.

The chain couples TRBV7-3 to TRBJ2-3; 12 bases are a match to TRBD1. The V gene end was trimmed by 4 bases and the J gene end by 5 bases; junction bases not matched to a gene: 4. CDR3 size: 15 residues. CDR1 is SGHTA and CDR2 is FQGTGA in the germline V gene. The CDR3 is CASSWGQGAEDTQYF. Written as DNA, the CDR3 is TGTGCCAGCAGCTGGGGACAGGGGGCAGAAGATACGCAGTATTTT.

The genes are TRBV5-1 and TRBJ2-3, with D perhaps matching TRBD1 (5 bases). Trimming pared 0 bases from V and 2 bases from J, leaving 7 bases between. This CDR3 region has 14 residues. The germline CDR1 and CDR2 sequences are SGHRS and YFSETQ. CDR3 in amino acids: CASSLEGFTDTQYF. In nucleotides, the CDR3 is TGCGCCAGCAGCTTGGAGGGGTTCACAGATACGCAGTATTTT.

The chain has TRBV29-1 and TRBJ2-7; weak D call: TRBD2 (5 bases). The germline V gene encodes CDR1 SQVTM and CDR2 ANQGSEA. V was shortened by 4 bases and J by 2 bases, with 15 bases between the two germline ends. The CDR3 has 14 residues. Here the CDR3 reads CSVVGQPGAYEQYF. In DNA form, the CDR3 reads TGCAGCGTTGTAGGGCAGCCCGGGGCCTACGAGCAGTACTTC.

The V call is TRBV6-5, the J call TRBJ1-2; TRBD1 matches 9 bases. The germline gives CDR1 MNHEY, CDR2 SVGAGI. The CDR3 has 14 residues. The V gene end was trimmed by 4 bases and the J gene end by 6 bases; junction bases not matched to a gene: 6. The CDR3 is CASSWLGQGNGYTF. CDR3 nucleotide sequence: TGTGCCAGCAGTTGGTTGGGACAGGGAAATGGCTACACCTTC.

This rearrangement joins TRBV4-3 to TRBJ2-3; D may be TRBD2 (5 bases). CDR1 is LGHNA, CDR2 YSLEER, per germline. This CDR3 is 18 amino acids long. With 1 base removed from V and 3 bases from J, the gap between germline ends came to 20 bases. The CDR3 bases are TGCGCCAGCAGCCAAGTCTACCAACCCGGGGTTCCAACAGATACGCAGTATTTT. Encoded protein: CASSQVYQPGVPTDTQYF.

This clone was picked up a small number of times. The V call is TRBV7-2, the J call TRBJ2-3, with D possibly being TRBD2 (7 bases). Trimming left V 4 bases short and J 0 bases short, with 14 bases between. The germline gives CDR1 SGHTA, CDR2 FQGNSA. The CDR3 sequence is 16 residues long. CDR3 sequence (DNA): TGTGCCAGCAGCTCTTCGCGGGGGCTGAGCACAGATACGCAGTATTTT. Encoded protein: CASSSSRGLSTDTQYF.

The V and J genes are TRBV6-1 and TRBJ2-3, with 11 bases matching TRBD2. The length of the CDR3 is 14 residues. V shed 4 bases, J shed 3 bases, and the junction held 0 bases outside the gene matches. Germline V gene lookup returns CDR1 MNHNS and CDR2 SASEGT. The CDR3 DNA sequence: TGTGCCAGCAGTGGACTAGCGGGAACAGATACGCAGTATTTT. This codes for CASSGLAGTDTQYF.

The chain joins TRBV28 to TRBJ1-6, with 7 positions matching TRBD1. This CDR3 has 14 residues. V lost 8 bases and J lost 7; bases outside the gene matches: 8. From germline, CDR1 is MDHEN and CDR2 SYDVKM. The CDR3 nucleotides read TGTGCCAGCGGACCGGGACAGTTGAATTCACCCCTCCACTTT. This gives the protein CASGPGQLNSPLHF.

The rearrangement uses TRBV7-8 and TRBJ1-2, with 9 bases aligning to TRBD1. The length of the CDR3 is 13 residues. V was pared by 5 bases and J by 8 bases, with 6 bases of the junction left unmatched. Germline-derived CDR1 and CDR2 are SGHVS and FQNEAQ. The chain's CDR3 is CASSVGTGNGYTF. The CDR3 DNA follows: TGTGCCAGCAGCGTCGGGACAGGGAACGGCTACACCTTC.

This clone appeared a few times. V is TRBV27 and J is TRBJ1-1; D is perhaps TRBD1 (6 bases). The germline V gene encodes CDR1 MNHEY and CDR2 SMNVEV (reference sequence). The CDR3 consists of 14 residues. V gave up 3 bases and J gave up 7 bases, with 15 bases separating them. The CDR3 loop reads CASSLRTVFDEAFF. The CDR3 bases are TGTGCCAGCAGTTTGCGGACAGTCTTTGATGAAGCTTTCTTT.

This chain links TRBV27 with TRBJ1-2; D is perhaps TRBD1 (5 bases). This CDR3 region has 14 residues. CDR1 is MNHEY, CDR2 SMNVEV, per germline (reference sequence). Between the trimmed V and J ends, which lost 5 bases and 2 bases, there was a span of 12 bases. The CDR3: CASSAAGPNYGYTF. Written as DNA, the CDR3 is TGTGCCAGCAGTGCCGCAGGGCCCAACTATGGCTACACCTTC.

The rearrangement joins TRBV5-5 to TRBJ1-1; D gene unclear. V dropped 4 bases and J dropped 2 bases, with 6 bases sitting between them. The CDR3 spans 12 residues. Germline CDR1 is SGHKS and CDR2 is YYEKEE (reference sequence). Here the CDR3 DNA reads TGTGCCAGCAGCCCCCCTAACACTGAAGCTTTCTTT. It is translated as CASSPPNTEAFF.

V is TRBV30 and J is TRBJ1-3, with D unclear. The V end was cut by 4 bases, the J end by 0 bases, with 7 bases between. CDR3 length: 13 residues. Germline CDR1 and CDR2: GTSNPN and SVGIG (reference sequence). Written as DNA, the CDR3 is TGTGCCTGGACGGGGAACTCTGGAAACACCATATATTTT. Protein product: CAWTGNSGNTIYF.

The gene calls are TRBV5-4 and TRBJ2-7; 7 bases are a match to TRBD1. The V gene's germline CDR1 is SGHNT and CDR2 YYREEE (reference sequence). The CDR3 is made up of 15 amino acids. J was trimmed by 8 bases and V by 2 bases; bases with no gene match: 13. The CDR3: CASSLRERQGSQQYF. In DNA form, the CDR3 reads TGTGCCAGCAGCTTAAGGGAGCGACAGGGAAGCCAGCAGTACTTC.

The V gene is TRBV19, the J gene TRBJ2-7, with 13 nucleotides matching TRBD2. Germline V gene lookup returns CDR1 LNHDA and CDR2 SQIVND (reference sequence). This CDR3 is built from 15 residues. With V trimmed by 6 bases and J by 2 bases, 4 bases remained unmatched. The CDR3 DNA reads as TGTGCCAGTAGCAACGGGACTAGCGGGGCCTACGAGCAGTACTTC. Translated, it gives CASSNGTSGAYEQYF.

The V call is TRBV4-3, the J call TRBJ1-6; maybe TRBD1 (6 bases). The germline V gene encodes CDR1 LGHNA and CDR2 YSLEER. The CDR3 is 13 residues long. V was trimmed by 2 bases and J by 15 bases, leaving 14 bases between them. CDR3 nucleotides: TGCGCCAGCAGCCAATACGGGACACCGATCCTCCACTTT. Translating gives CASSQYGTPILHF.

The J gene is TRBJ1-5, the V gene TRBV7-9; D is undetermined. CDR1 is SEHNR and CDR2 is FQNEAQ in the germline V gene (reference sequence). The CDR3 spans 15 residues. Trimming took 5 bases from V and 4 from J, leaving 15 bases between them. The CDR3 spells CASSPRGDRNQPQHF. The CDR3 DNA follows: TGTGCCAGCAGCCCGCGCGGTGATCGGAATCAGCCCCAGCATTTT.